This is a list of T cell receptor beta chains from one sample in a study of shared clonotypes between healthy human individuals. Some clones are missing from TCRdb's copy, which holds only in-frame ones; the method was immunoSEQ multiplex PCR. Of about 2 million clones listed, just under 95% are singletons. The sample comprised naive CD8+ T cells sorted from blood. The receptors stem from a man younger than 30 in good health. Both conserved end residues are part of each CDR3. A D gene is named only where the DNA matches it firmly. Clone size is shown for a subset of rows, as once, few, many or a class of expanded clone.

j_call: TRBJ2-3; d_call: NA; clone_size: NA; v_call: TRBV5-4; cdr3_nt: TGTGCCAGCAGCTTAGGGGAGAGCACAGATACGCAGTATTTT; cdr3_aa: CASSLGESTDTQYF
j_call: TRBJ1-1; d_call: NA; clone_size: NA; v_call: TRBV30; cdr3_nt: TGTGCCTGGAGTGTCGGGCAGGGGAACACTGAAGCTTTCTTT; cdr3_aa: CAWSVGQGNTEAFF
j_call: TRBJ1-1; d_call: NA; clone_size: NA; v_call: TRBV9; cdr3_nt: TGTGCCAGCAGCGTCGGGACGTTGGTCACTGAAGCTTTCTTT; cdr3_aa: CASSVGTLVTEAFF
j_call: TRBJ2-5; d_call: NA; clone_size: NA; v_call: TRBV4-1; cdr3_nt: TGCGCCAGCAGCCAAGGGCAGGGGGGCTTATACCAAGAGACCCAGTACTTC; cdr3_aa: CASSQGQGGLYQETQYF
j_call: TRBJ2-7; d_call: TRBD1; clone_size: NA; v_call: TRBV5-1; cdr3_nt: TGCGCCAGCAGCGTCCAAGGGGGCCAATACGAGCAGTACTTC; cdr3_aa: CASSVQGGQYEQYF
j_call: TRBJ2-1; d_call: NA; clone_size: NA; v_call: TRBV4-3; cdr3_nt: TGCGCCAGCAGCCAGCTCTTGGCGCCTTCCTACAATGAGCAGTTCTTC; cdr3_aa: CASSQLLAPSYNEQFF
j_call: TRBJ1-1; d_call: NA; clone_size: NA; v_call: TRBV9; cdr3_nt: TGTGCCAGCAGCACCGGTGGTTCGAACACTGAAGCTTTCTTT; cdr3_aa: CASSTGGSNTEAFF
j_call: TRBJ2-1; d_call: TRBD2; clone_size: NA; v_call: TRBV4-3; cdr3_nt: TGCGCCAGCAGCCAGGGGACTAGCCTATATGAGCAGTTCTTC; cdr3_aa: CASSQGTSLYEQFF
j_call: TRBJ1-6; d_call: NA; clone_size: few; v_call: TRBV30; cdr3_nt: TGTGCCTGGACCCCAGAAGTTGATTCACCCCTCCACTTT; cdr3_aa: CAWTPEVDSPLHF
j_call: TRBJ1-1; d_call: NA; clone_size: once; v_call: TRBV4-3; cdr3_nt: TGCGCCACCCGGGCGGGCATGAACACTGAAGCTTTCTTT; cdr3_aa: CATRAGMNTEAFF
j_call: TRBJ1-4; d_call: NA; clone_size: few; v_call: TRBV27; cdr3_nt: TGTGCCAGCAGTTGGGGTGAAAAACTGTTTTTT; cdr3_aa: CASSWGEKLFF
j_call: TRBJ2-3; d_call: TRBD2; clone_size: NA; v_call: TRBV27; cdr3_nt: TGTGCCAGCAGTCCTCGGACTAGCGGGGGGGATACGCAGTATTTT; cdr3_aa: CASSPRTSGGDTQYF
j_call: TRBJ2-3; d_call: NA; clone_size: NA; v_call: TRBV19; cdr3_nt: TGTGCCAGTAGTATAGTTGGGTTTCAAGATACGCAGTATTTT; cdr3_aa: CASSIVGFQDTQYF
j_call: TRBJ1-1; d_call: TRBD1; clone_size: NA; v_call: TRBV30; cdr3_nt: TGTGCCTGCTGGACAGGGGATGAAGCTGAAGCTTTCTTT; cdr3_aa: CACWTGDEAEAFF
j_call: TRBJ1-5; d_call: NA; clone_size: NA; v_call: TRBV7-2; cdr3_nt: TGTGCCAGCAGCTTGATTGGCCTGGGCCAGCCCCAGCATTTT; cdr3_aa: CASSLIGLGQPQHF
j_call: TRBJ2-3; d_call: TRBD1; clone_size: NA; v_call: TRBV29-1; cdr3_nt: TGCAGCGTTCGGACAGGGACTAGCACAGATACGCAGTATTTT; cdr3_aa: CSVRTGTSTDTQYF
j_call: TRBJ2-3; d_call: NA; clone_size: NA; v_call: TRBV9; cdr3_nt: TGTGCCAGCACCACCGGGCGGGATGCGGGAGATACGCAGTATTTT; cdr3_aa: CASTTGRDAGDTQYF
j_call: TRBJ1-3; d_call: NA; clone_size: NA; v_call: TRBV5-4; cdr3_nt: TGTGCCAGCAGCCCTTATTCGGGGATGTCTGGAAACACCATATATTTT; cdr3_aa: CASSPYSGMSGNTIYF
j_call: TRBJ1-2; d_call: NA; clone_size: NA; v_call: TRBV6-1; cdr3_nt: TGTGCCAGCAGTGTGGCAGGGAATATCAACTATGGCTACACCTTC; cdr3_aa: CASSVAGNINYGYTF
j_call: TRBJ1-1; d_call: NA; clone_size: NA; v_call: TRBV14; cdr3_nt: TGTGCCAGCAGCCACGGGGTTGGCACTGAAGCTTTCTTT; cdr3_aa: CASSHGVGTEAFF
j_call: TRBJ1-2; d_call: NA; clone_size: NA; v_call: TRBV13; cdr3_nt: TGTGCCAGCTCCGGGTTTCGAAAGGGCACGGGTGACTATGGCTACACCTTC; cdr3_aa: CASSGFRKGTGDYGYTF
j_call: TRBJ2-5; d_call: TRBD2; clone_size: NA; v_call: TRBV7-8; cdr3_nt: TGTGCCAGCAGCTTCCCCCCAAGCGGGGGGGTGGACATCCAAGAGACCCAGTACTTC; cdr3_aa: CASSFPPSGGVDIQETQYF
j_call: TRBJ2-3; d_call: TRBD2; clone_size: NA; v_call: TRBV5-1; cdr3_nt: TGCGCCAGCAGCTTGGGGTGGCGGGAGGGCCGAGGAGATACGCAGTATTTT; cdr3_aa: CASSLGWREGRGDTQYF
j_call: TRBJ2-1; d_call: NA; clone_size: NA; v_call: TRBV7-6; cdr3_nt: TGTGCCAGCAGCTTAGGGCTACTGGGGAGCTCCTACAATGAGCAGTTCTTC; cdr3_aa: CASSLGLLGSSYNEQFF
j_call: TRBJ1-1; d_call: TRBD1; clone_size: NA; v_call: TRBV19; cdr3_nt: TGTGCCAGTAGTCCCTCTTTCGACAGGGACCACACTGAAGCTTTCTTT; cdr3_aa: CASSPSFDRDHTEAFF
j_call: TRBJ2-3; d_call: NA; clone_size: NA; v_call: TRBV20-1; cdr3_nt: TGCAGTCACCTGGAGGAGGATACGCAGTATTTT; cdr3_aa: CSHLEEDTQYF
j_call: TRBJ1-1; d_call: NA; clone_size: NA; v_call: TRBV4-2; cdr3_nt: TGTGCCAGCAGCCATTACGATGGGGGACAATACGCTGCTGAAGCTTTCTTT; cdr3_aa: CASSHYDGGQYAAEAFF